One and the same sample provided the 18 T cell receptor beta chains below, sequenced in a study of molecular identifiers for immune sequencing clone quantification. One entry per CDR3 protein, called by TCRdb with MiXCR from the PCR reads. Of over 600,000 distinct CDR3 sequences listed, roughly 21% were seen once; the top ten hold roughly 0.83%. Sequenced: naive CD8+ T cells from blood, with Jurkat cell RNA spiked in. Subset in this sample: FACS-sorted CD8+CD4-CCR7+CD45RA+ naive T cells. These receptors all stem from a human donor in good health. Some libraries in this study had Jurkat cell RNA spiked in.

The chain carries TRBV12-3 or TRBV12-4 and TRBJ1-6; D uncertain. Trimming removed 4 bases from V and 14 bases from J, with 18 bases in between. The CDR3 loop spans 14 amino acids. In DNA form, the CDR3 reads TGTGCCAGCAGTTCTCCACTTGGAGGGTGGACCCTCCACTTT. Translated: CASSSPLGGWTLHF.

This chain uses TRBV12-3 or TRBV12-4 with TRBJ2-2; 7 nucleotides align to TRBD1. The CDR3 has 16 residues. V was clipped by 5 bases and J by 3 bases; unmatched bases: 9. The CDR3: CASSNHRGRDTGELFF. The CDR3 DNA reads as TGTGCCAGCAGTAACCACAGGGGTCGGGACACCGGGGAGCTGTTTTTT.

This chain joins TRBV28 and TRBJ2-7; D is possibly TRBD1 or TRBD2 (7 bases each). CDR1 MDHEN and CDR2 SYDVKM come from the germline V gene. The CDR3 loop spans 14 amino acids. V was trimmed by 3 bases and J by 5 bases, leaving 14 bases between them. CDR3 residues: CASSLKQGGDEQYF. In DNA, the CDR3 is TGTGCCAGCAGTTTGAAGCAGGGGGGGGACGAGCAGTACTTC.

This clonotype was detected ten times or more. The gene calls are TRBV7-6 and TRBJ2-7, with D unresolved. Trimming left V 3 bases short and J 0 bases short, with 12 bases between. Per germline, CDR1 SGHVS and CDR2 FNYEAQ. The length of the CDR3 is 15 residues. The chain's CDR3 is CASSFAAGSSYEQYF. The CDR3 DNA is TGTGCCAGCAGCTTCGCGGCAGGCAGCTCCTACGAGCAGTACTTC.

In its sample, this clonotype was seen many times. The chain has TRBV4-3 and TRBJ2-3; D remains ambiguous. This CDR3 comprises 16 residues. Germline assignment: CDR1 LGHNA and CDR2 YSLEER. Trimming removed 1 base from V and 6 bases from J, with 17 bases in between. The CDR3 DNA reads as TGCGCCAGCAGCCAAGGTCTGCAAGCCCCGGTGGATACGCAGTATTTT. This codes for CASSQGLQAPVDTQYF.

This clonotype was seen ten or more times. This rearrangement joins TRBV12-3 or TRBV12-4 to TRBJ2-5; 9 nucleotides line up with TRBD2. V lost 6 bases to trimming and J lost 9 bases; unmatched junction nucleotides: 14. The CDR3 is 15 residues long. CDR3 sequence reads: CASSKPGQGGGAQYF. For the CDR3, the DNA is TGTGCCAGCAGCAAACCGGGACAAGGCGGGGGGGCCCAGTACTTC.

This clonotype was picked up many times. The chain has TRBV13 and TRBJ2-4; D may be TRBD1 or TRBD2 (5 bases each). Germline V CDR1 and CDR2: PRHDT, FYEKMQ (reference sequence). Trimming pared 8 bases from V and 1 base from J, leaving 12 bases between. This CDR3 is 14 amino acids long. CDR3 DNA sequence: TGTGCCAGCGGATCCCGGGACGCCAAAAACATTCAGTACTTC. Translating it yields CASGSRDAKNIQYF.

The rearrangement links TRBV12-3 or TRBV12-4 to TRBJ1-2; 8 bases are a match to TRBD1. The CDR3 totals 12 residues. Trimming at V came to 6 bases and at J to 8 bases, leaving 5 bases not matched to a gene. The DNA of the CDR3 is TGTGCCAGCAGCTTGGACAGGGAAGGCTACACCTTC. This sequence encodes CASSLDREGYTF.

The V gene is TRBV5-4, the J gene TRBJ1-1; 10 bases are shared with TRBD1. The germline V gene encodes CDR1 SGHNT and CDR2 YYREEE (reference sequence). The CDR3 length is 17 residues. V shed 0 bases, J shed 5 bases, and the junction held 10 bases outside the gene matches. CDR3 in DNA: TGTGCCAGCAGCTTGGGACCGACAGGGGGCGCTTATACTGAAGCTTTCTTT. Translation: CASSLGPTGGAYTEAFF. The variable domain in full, with the rest retrieved from reference TRBV5-4 and TRBJ1-1, is ETGVTQSPTHLIKTRGQQVTLRCSSQSGHNTVSWYQQALGQGPQFIFQYYREEENGRGNFPPRFSGLQFPNYSSELNVNALELDDSALYLCASSLGPTGGAYTEAFFGQGTRLTVV.

This clonotype was counted ten times or more. This chain connects TRBV29-1 to TRBJ2-2; no firm D call. V was trimmed by 4 bases and J by 4 bases, leaving 16 bases between them. The CDR3 has 15 residues. CDR1 and CDR2 (germline): SQVTM, ANQGSEA. The CDR3 spells CSVGVWESATGELFF. The CDR3 DNA reads as TGCAGCGTTGGAGTTTGGGAATCGGCCACCGGGGAGCTGTTTTTT.

This clonotype occurred many times. The rearrangement links TRBV19 to TRBJ2-5, with 10 nucleotides matching TRBD1. CDR1 is LNHDA, CDR2 SQIVND, per germline (reference sequence). The junction had 10 bases not matched to a gene; V was cut back by 1 base and J by 5 bases. This CDR3 spans 17 amino acids. The CDR3 nucleotides read TGTGCCAGTAGTATAGGAGCCGGGACAGGGGAATCCGAGACCCAGTACTTC. Protein sequence: CASSIGAGTGESETQYF.

The rearrangement uses TRBV12-3 or TRBV12-4 and TRBJ1-5; tentative D call: TRBD1 (5 bases). The CDR3 contains 14 residues. Trimming took off 5 bases at V and 9 bases at J, with 17 bases between the two ends. CDR3 in DNA: TGTGCCAGCAGTACCCGACGGGGGGGGAGGCCCCAGCATTTT. It yields the protein CASSTRRGGRPQHF.

This clonotype has a count of ten or more. In DNA form, the CDR3 reads TGTGCCAGCAGCGCAACCACCGGGGAGCTGTTTTTT. Its translation: CASSATTGELFF. The chain carries TRBV11-2 and TRBJ2-2; D gene uncertain. The CDR3 is 12 residues long. CDR1 SGHAT and CDR2 FQNNGV come from the germline V gene. Trimming stripped 5 bases from V and 4 bases from J, with 5 bases between.

About this clonotype: A much larger clonotype is one base distant, so this may be a read error. The chain couples TRBV27 to TRBJ2-1, with 10 bases that match TRBD2. The CDR3 spans 15 residues. The germline CDR1 and CDR2 sequences are MNHEY and SMNVEV (reference sequence). The ends lost 5 bases at V and 8 bases at J; junction bases unmatched: 9. CDR3 DNA: TGTGCCAGCAGTCCGGGGACTAGCGTTTACGATGAGCAGTTCTTC. Its protein product is CASSPGTSVYDEQFF.

For this clonotype: Without the conserved terminal phenylalanine or tryptophan, this CDR3 likely stems from a read error. CDR3 protein: CSARDSGPYEQYL. CDR3 nucleotides: TGCAGTGCTAGAGATTCAGGCCCCTACGAGCAGTACCTC. The chain carries TRBV20-1 and TRBJ2-7; no clear D gene. Germline loops: CDR1 DFQATT, CDR2 SNEGSKA (reference sequence). The V gene lost 0 bases and the J gene lost 2 bases, with 8 bases spanning the gap. The CDR3 length is 13 residues.

This clonotype was counted ten times or more. V usage is TRBV28 and J usage is TRBJ2-2; no clear D gene. Per germline, CDR1 MDHEN and CDR2 SYDVKM. V lost 4 bases, J lost 6 bases, and 27 bases lay in between. CDR3 size: 19 residues. The CDR3 protein is CASSSPTQLDRDPSGELFF. The CDR3 nucleotides are TGTGCCAGCAGTTCGCCGACTCAACTTGATCGAGATCCCTCCGGGGAGCTGTTTTTT.

This clonotype has at least ten counts. This chain joins TRBV7-9 and TRBJ2-3; 8 bases match TRBD1. CDR1 SEHNR and CDR2 FQNEAQ come from the germline V gene (reference sequence). CDR3 length: 15 amino acids. The V gene end was trimmed by 5 bases and the J gene end by 6 bases; junction bases not matched to a gene: 10. DNA for the CDR3: TGTGCCAGCAGCCCCATTGACAGGGGAATCGATACGCAGTATTTT. The encoded protein is CASSPIDRGIDTQYF.

This clonotype was seen ten or more times. This chain links TRBV3-1 with TRBJ2-3; 12 bases match TRBD2. The CDR3 totals 16 residues. The trim removed 2 bases at V and 4 bases at J, leaving 4 bases unmatched. Germline V gene sequence: CDR1 LGHDT, CDR2 YNNKEL (reference sequence). The CDR3 protein is CASSQRLAGVADTQYF. The CDR3 region has the DNA TGTGCCAGCAGCCAACGACTAGCGGGAGTGGCAGATACGCAGTATTTT.